The 23 T cell receptor beta chains below were found in one sample sequenced in a study of blood T cell repertoires in COVID-19. Assay: immunoSEQ multiplex PCR; the TCRdb copy retains only in-frame clones and omits some. The sample consists of 100,000 to 150,000 clones, less than 90% of them appearing once. The sequencing input was peripheral blood. These receptors came from a woman of 80 years or more with acute or convalescent COVID-19.

The chain joins TRBV5-1 to TRBJ2-1, with 7 bases that match TRBD2. The CDR3 spans 17 residues. After removal of 1 base from V and 0 bases from J, the junction contained 7 bases not matched to a gene. In germline, CDR1 is SGHRS, CDR2 YFSETQ. CDR3 in DNA: TGCGCCAGCAGCTTGTTTGCTAGCGGAAGCTCCTACAATGAGCAGTTCTTC. Its protein product is CASSLFASGSSYNEQFF.

This chain joins TRBV20-1 and TRBJ1-1; 9 bases align to TRBD1. CDR3 length: 12 amino acids. Trimming at V came to 3 bases and at J to 6 bases, leaving 2 bases not matched to a gene. From germline, CDR1 is DFQATT and CDR2 SNEGSKA (reference sequence). The CDR3 sequence: CSASTGGPEAFF. DNA for the CDR3: TGCAGTGCTAGTACAGGGGGCCCTGAAGCTTTCTTT.

The chain employs TRBV10-1 and TRBJ1-1; D remains unclear. This CDR3 region has 13 residues. V lost 9 bases and J 5 bases, leaving 16 bases between the germline ends. From germline, CDR1 is WNHNN and CDR2 SYGVQD (reference sequence). This CDR3 is CARPGRVRTEAFF. CDR3 DNA sequence: TGCGCCAGGCCGGGGAGGGTCCGAACTGAAGCTTTCTTT.

The rearrangement uses TRBV21-1 and TRBJ1-2; the DNA was not compared with TRBD1, the D call given in the table. TRBV21-1 represents a pseudogene. This CDR3 has 17 residues. The CDR3 loop reads CASRKARSGQDYDGYTF. The CDR3 DNA is TGTGCCAGCAGAAAAGCCCGTTCAGGACAGGACTATGATGGCTACACCTTC.

The rearrangement links TRBV6-1 to TRBJ1-3; 8 bases fit TRBD1. Germline lookup yields CDR1 MNHNS and CDR2 SASEGT. V lost 4 bases to trimming and J lost 1 base; unmatched junction nucleotides: 18. This CDR3 region has 20 residues. The CDR3 DNA sequence: TGTGCCAGCAGTGCGCGTTCGACAGGGGTCACTGTTCGGTCTGGAAACACCATATATTTT. This sequence encodes CASSARSTGVTVRSGNTIYF.

This sequence joins TRBV4-3 and TRBJ1-1; D remains ambiguous. The V gene's germline CDR1 is LGHNA and CDR2 YSLEER. The V and J ends lost 0 bases and 4 bases respectively, with 9 bases between them. This CDR3 has 14 amino acids. CDR3 residues: CASSQDLHLTEAFF. In DNA form, the CDR3 reads TGCGCCAGCAGCCAAGATTTACACCTCACTGAAGCTTTCTTT.

This clone has a handful of counts. This sequence joins TRBV19 and TRBJ2-4; D remains ambiguous. Trimming stripped 6 bases from V and 1 base from J, with 19 bases between. The CDR3 runs 17 residues. Germline CDR1 is LNHDA and CDR2 is SQIVND (reference sequence). The CDR3 is CASSPRRAGAAKNIQYF. DNA for the CDR3: TGTGCCAGTAGCCCACGCCGTGCCGGAGCTGCCAAAAACATTCAGTACTTC.

The rearrangement links TRBV10-3 to TRBJ2-5; 8 bases are a match to TRBD2. Germline V lookup: CDR1 ENHRY, CDR2 SYGVKD. V dropped 4 bases and J dropped 1; count of bases not matched to a gene: 2. The CDR3 is made up of 14 amino acids. CDR3 in amino acids: CAISGAGGQETQYF. DNA of the CDR3: TGTGCCATCAGTGGTGCGGGGGGCCAAGAGACCCAGTACTTC.

The chain carries TRBV19 and TRBJ1-5, with 9 bases identical to TRBD1. V lost 3 bases and J lost 5; bases outside the gene matches: 8. The CDR3 is 16 amino acids. Germline-derived CDR1 and CDR2 are LNHDA and SQIVND (reference sequence). CDR3 coding DNA: TGTGCCAGTAGTATGAAGGACAGGGGATATCATCAGCCCCAGCATTTT. Amino acids: CASSMKDRGYHQPQHF. The whole variable domain, remainder taken from reference TRBV19 and TRBJ1-5, is DGGITQSPKYLFRKEGQNVTLSCEQNLNHDAMYWYRQDPGQGLRLIYYSQIVNDFQKGDIAEGYSVSREKKESFPLTVTSAQKNPTAFYLCASSMKDRGYHQPQHFGDGTRLSIL.

This CDR3 reads CASSLPGVRAGELFF. The CDR3 nucleotides are TGTGCCAGCAGCCTCCCCGGGGTAAGGGCCGGGGAGCTGTTTTTT. The chain uses TRBV3-1 (or the pseudogene TRBV3-2) and TRBJ2-2; perhaps TRBD2 as D (5 bases). The germline gives CDR1 LGHDT, CDR2 YNNKEL (reference sequence). Trimming left V 4 bases short and J 6 bases short, with 15 bases between. CDR3 length: 15 residues.

J is TRBJ1-2 and V is TRBV20-1, with a tentative D call TRBD1 (5 bases). The CDR3 length is 11 residues. Germline V CDR1 and CDR2: DFQATT, SNEGSKA (reference sequence). Trimming shortened V by 3 bases and J by 5 bases, and 7 bases separated the two germline ends. For the CDR3, the DNA is TGCAGTGCTAGCAGGGATTATGGCTACACCTTC. Protein product: CSASRDYGYTF.

This chain links TRBV19 with TRBJ1-6, with D maybe TRBD1 (6 bases). Deletions cut 8 bases from V and 4 bases from J, with 12 bases between. Germline-derived CDR1 and CDR2 are LNHDA and SQIVND (reference sequence). This CDR3 comprises 14 residues. The CDR3 sequence: CASGQGQYNSPLHF. Written as DNA, the CDR3 is TGTGCCAGTGGGCAGGGGCAATATAATTCACCCCTCCACTTT.

The chain employs TRBV9 and TRBJ2-1; TRBD1 matches at 7 bases. Per the germline V gene, CDR1 is SGDLS and CDR2 is YYNGEE. The CDR3 totals 15 residues. With V trimmed by 0 bases and J by 4 bases, 4 bases remained unmatched. CDR3 coding DNA: TGTGCCAGCAGCGTAGAGGGACAGCTTTACAATGAGCAGTTCTTC. As protein: CASSVEGQLYNEQFF.

Here the CDR3 reads CASSTGEWNTEAFF. The CDR3 DNA sequence: TGTGCCAGCAGTACGGGGGAGTGGAACACTGAAGCTTTCTTT. The V call is TRBV6-5, the J call TRBJ1-1; weak D call: TRBD1 (5 bases). The germline gives CDR1 MNHEY, CDR2 SVGAGI. The CDR3 is 14 amino acids. With 5 bases removed from V and 1 base from J, the gap between germline ends came to 11 bases.

The chain combines TRBV25-1 with TRBJ1-2; 8 nucleotides match TRBD1. Germline values: CDR1 MGHDK, CDR2 SYGVNS. J lost 8 bases, V lost 2 bases, and 7 bases had no gene match. There are 14 residues in the CDR3. The CDR3 here is CASSEPDRAGGYTF. CDR3 DNA sequence: TGTGCCAGCAGTGAACCGGACAGGGCCGGAGGCTACACCTTC.

The gene calls are TRBV27 and TRBJ1-6, with 7 bases matching TRBD1. Germline lookup yields CDR1 MNHEY and CDR2 SMNVEV (reference sequence). This CDR3 is 15 amino acids long. After removal of 3 bases from V and 7 bases from J, the junction contained 6 bases not matched to a gene. CDR3: CASSFTGAGNSPLHF. The CDR3 nucleotides read TGTGCCAGCAGTTTTACAGGGGCCGGGAATTCACCCCTCCACTTT.

The rearrangement links TRBV18 to TRBJ2-7; 8 bases line up with TRBD1. The length of the CDR3 is 15 residues. Germline V gives CDR1 KGHSH, CDR2 LQKENI. V gave up 2 bases and J gave up 6 bases; unmatched junction bases: 9. The CDR3 DNA sequence: TGTGCCAGCTCACCATTCAAGACAGGGGACGGCGAGCAGTACTTC. Protein sequence: CASSPFKTGDGEQYF.

The rearrangement links TRBV29-1 to TRBJ1-3, with D uncertain. This CDR3 spans 15 amino acids. Germline values: CDR1 SQVTM, CDR2 ANQGSEA. The germline V and J ends were trimmed by 7 bases and 2 bases, with 18 bases remaining between them. The CDR3 region is CSASPSGSAGNTIYF. The CDR3 nucleotides are TGCAGCGCCTCCCCTAGTGGGAGCGCTGGAAACACCATATATTTT. The full variable domain, with the rest looked up from reference TRBV29-1 and TRBJ1-3, is SAVISQKPSRDICQRGTSLTIQCQVDSQVTMMFWYRQQPGQSLTLIATANQGSEATYESGFVIDKFPISRPNLTFSTLTVSNMSPEDSSIYLCSASPSGSAGNTIYFGEGSWLTVV.

The gene calls are TRBV2 and TRBJ1-3; TRBD1 matches at 7 bases. V lost 5 bases to trimming and J lost 4 bases; unmatched junction nucleotides: 11. Germline values: CDR1 SNHLY, CDR2 FYNNEI. The length of the CDR3 is 16 residues. The CDR3 DNA reads as TGTGCCAGCAGTCCTTTAAGGACAGGATCCGGAAACACCATATATTTT. Translating it yields CASSPLRTGSGNTIYF.

The chain uses TRBV7-8 and TRBJ2-3; D unclear. The germline CDR1 and CDR2 sequences are SGHVS and FQNEAQ. The CDR3 has 14 amino acids. V lost 3 bases to trimming and J lost 7 bases, with 14 bases between them. The CDR3 spells CASSLVRIANTQYF. The CDR3 DNA reads as TGTGCCAGCAGCTTGGTGAGGATCGCCAATACGCAGTATTTT.

This clone was observed once. The V call is TRBV4-2, the J call TRBJ2-1; 13 bases fit TRBD2. There are 15 residues in the CDR3. CDR1 is LGHNA, CDR2 YNFKEQ, per germline. V lost 7 bases, J lost 7 bases, and 7 bases stayed unmatched. The CDR3 loop reads CASTTSLAGGNEQFF. The CDR3 DNA is TGTGCCAGCACAACTTCACTAGCGGGGGGGAATGAGCAGTTCTTC.

The genes are TRBV13 and TRBJ1-1; tentative D call: TRBD1 (6 bases). Trimming pared 5 bases from V and 2 bases from J, leaving 9 bases between. Germline V gene data show CDR1 as PRHDT and CDR2 as FYEKMQ (reference sequence). This CDR3 has 13 residues. The CDR3, as DNA: TGTGCCAGCAGCCGGACAGTAAACACTGAAGCTTTCTTT. This translates into CASSRTVNTEAFF.

A single count supports this clone. The rearrangement uses TRBV3-1 (or the pseudogene TRBV3-2) and TRBJ2-1; 8 positions agree with TRBD2. V was clipped by 6 bases and J by 2 bases; unmatched bases: 9. Germline assignment: CDR1 LGHDT and CDR2 YNNKEL (reference sequence). The CDR3 is made up of 16 amino acids. As DNA, the CDR3 is TGTGCCAGCAGGAAACGGGGGGGTACCACCTACAATGAGCAGTTCTTC. Residues: CASRKRGGTTYNEQFF.